Included here is one T cell receptor beta chain sequence, with context. This CDR3 is built from 15 residues. CDR1 and CDR2 from the germline V gene are SGDLS and YYNGEE. Trimming cost V 0 bases and J 4 bases; bases outside gene matches: 4. The sample belongs to a study of OX40 agonist ivuxolimab in advanced cancers. Sampled blood was obtained at baseline, cycle 4 day 1, and cycle 7 day 1. Data came from immunoSEQ multiplex PCR; TCRdb stores just in-frame clones and leaves some out. The sample lists under 25,000 clones; around 80% were seen once. The rearrangement links TRBV9 to TRBJ2-1; TRBD2 aligns across 7 bases. The sample was CD4+ or CD8+ T cells sorted from blood, taken in a trial of the OX40 agonist ivuxolimab. The origin of this receptor is an adult with an advanced solid tumor such as melanoma, head and neck, liver or kidney cancer. DNA of the CDR3: TGTGCCAGCAGCGTAGCAGCGGGGCTTTACAATGAGCAGTTCTTC. Translation gives CASSVAAGLYNEQFF.